Sequencing of this T cell receptor (beta chain) was carried out in a study of blood T cell repertoires in COVID-19. The wider study: COVID-19 samples, acute and convalescent, were from the United States, Italy and Spain. Sources were T cells, B-cell-depleted T cells, or PBMCs; the material itself was cDNA or gDNA.

In the source study's methods: Counts of nucleated cells, estimated from reference gene primer amplification, were obtained. Repertoires were generated with immunoSEQ multiplex PCR, while TCRdb's copy carries only in-frame clones and drops some. V, J and clone size reflect that table, while D and trimming were determined from the DNA. The sample carries around 130,000 clones, less than 85% recorded once. J was trimmed by 2 bases and V by 4 bases; bases with no gene match: 4. Germline values: CDR1 SGDLS, CDR2 YYNGEE. The CDR3 totals 14 residues. The source material was peripheral blood. This chain uses TRBV9 with TRBJ2-7, with 9 bases matching TRBD2. The clonotype originates from an elderly woman with acute or convalescent COVID-19. The CDR3 sequence is CASSPLAGPYEQYF. The CDR3 DNA is TGTGCCAGCAGCCCGCTAGCGGGGCCCTACGAGCAGTACTTC.